This T cell receptor (beta chain) was recovered during a study of blood T cell repertoires in COVID-19. Turning to the study itself: The cDNA or gDNA used as material had been derived from T cells, B-cell-depleted T cells, or PBMCs.

The CDR3 is made up of 13 amino acids. V was cut by 3 bases and J by 8 bases, with 13 bases left in between. CDR1 is MNHEY and CDR2 is SMNVEV in the germline V gene (reference sequence). As handled by the study authors: Counts of nucleated cells, estimated from reference gene primer amplification, were obtained. Clones were read by immunoSEQ multiplex PCR, and TCRdb kept only the in-frame ones, dropping some. V, J and clone size derive from that table, while D and trimming were established from the DNA sequence. The repertoire holds around 140,000 clones, with around 80% as singletons. This sequence originates from a man between 60 and 70 years old with active or convalescent COVID-19. V is TRBV27 and J is TRBJ1-2; TRBD1 is a possible D gene (6 bases). Sequencing input: peripheral blood. CDR3 nucleotide sequence: TGTGCCAGCAGTTTGTCCGGGACAAGAGGCTACACCTTC. This translates into CASSLSGTRGYTF.